Shown below are 2 T cell receptor beta chains from a single sample sequenced in a study of OX40 agonist ivuxolimab in advanced cancers. Receptor libraries were prepared by the immunoSEQ multiplex PCR assay. In its TCRdb copy, this immuneACCESS table keeps in-frame sequences only and misses some clones. Where compared with another copy, unresolved V genes explain less than half of these, and the others have no known cause. The sample table records tens of thousands of clones; roughly 83% of these occur just once. The biggest ten clones account for 7.9% of the sample. Sequencing used CD4+ or CD8+ T cells sorted from blood, obtained in a trial of the OX40 agonist ivuxolimab. All receptors derive from an adult with an advanced solid tumor such as melanoma, head and neck, liver or kidney cancer.

V is TRBV6-5 and J is TRBJ2-1; 7 positions agree with TRBD2. The germline V gene has CDR1 MNHEY and CDR2 SVGAGI. J gave up 2 bases and V 11 bases, and 9 bases lay outside the gene matches. The CDR3 is 14 residues long. This chain's CDR3 is CAVKARGAYNEQFF. The CDR3, as DNA: TGTGCCGTCAAGGCCCGGGGGGCCTACAATGAGCAGTTCTTC.

This clone has just one count. CDR3 amino acids: CASSIEAADTQYF. The CDR3 bases are TGTGCCAGTAGTATAGAAGCGGCAGATACGCAGTATTTT. This chain links TRBV19 with TRBJ2-3; D perhaps matches TRBD2 (5 bases). CDR3 size: 13 residues. Deletions cut 0 bases from V and 4 bases from J, with 5 bases between. CDR1 and CDR2 from the germline V gene are LNHDA and SQIVND (reference sequence).